This T cell receptor (beta chain) was obtained from a study of early T cells in non-severe SARS-CoV-2 infection. In the study overall: Sequencing used unsorted whole-blood bulk RNA, so chains lack pairing. General observations from the study: Missing private and CD4 specificities, VDJdb matching favored anti-spike CD8 responses.

TCRdb analysed the 5' RACE reads with MiXCR anew, one entry per CDR3 protein. Here the sample spans about 63,000 distinct CDR3 sequences, roughly 13% being singletons. For this clonotype: The antigen is unknown.

Germline-derived CDR1 and CDR2 are SGHAT and FQDESV (reference sequence). CDR3 size: 15 residues. V shed 5 bases and J shed 0 bases, with 14 bases lying between them. The chain joins TRBV11-1 to TRBJ2-7; a possible D gene is TRBD1 (6 bases). The source of this sequence is an adult who was a healthcare worker with PCR-confirmed SARS-CoV-2 infection or an uninfected control (not recorded which). The source material was whole blood. CDR3 amino acids: CASSLLRQASYEQYF. The CDR3 DNA reads as TGTGCCAGCAGCCTCCTACGACAGGCCTCCTACGAGCAGTACTTC.